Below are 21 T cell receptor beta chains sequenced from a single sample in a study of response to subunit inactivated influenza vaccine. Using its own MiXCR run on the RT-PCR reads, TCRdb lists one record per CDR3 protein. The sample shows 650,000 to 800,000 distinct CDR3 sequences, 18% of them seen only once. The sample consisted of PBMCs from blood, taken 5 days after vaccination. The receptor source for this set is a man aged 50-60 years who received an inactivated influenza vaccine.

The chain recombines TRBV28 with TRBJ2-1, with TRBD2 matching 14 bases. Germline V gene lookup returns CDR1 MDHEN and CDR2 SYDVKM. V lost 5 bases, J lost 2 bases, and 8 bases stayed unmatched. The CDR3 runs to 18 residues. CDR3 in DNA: TGTGCCAGCAGTCCTGGGACTAGCGGGGGCCCACCCTACAATGAGCAGTTCTTC. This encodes CASSPGTSGGPPYNEQFF.

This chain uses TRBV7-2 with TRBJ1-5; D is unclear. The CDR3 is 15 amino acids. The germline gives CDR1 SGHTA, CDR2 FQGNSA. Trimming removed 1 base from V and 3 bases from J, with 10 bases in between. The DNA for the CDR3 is TGTGCCAGCAGCTTAGTGTGGGGATCCAATCAGCCCCAGCATTTT. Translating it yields CASSLVWGSNQPQHF.

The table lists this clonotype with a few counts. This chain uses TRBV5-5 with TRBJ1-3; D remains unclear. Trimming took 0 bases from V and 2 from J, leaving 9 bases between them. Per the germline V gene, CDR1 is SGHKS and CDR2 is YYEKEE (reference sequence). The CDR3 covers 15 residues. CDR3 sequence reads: CASSLARAAGNTIYF. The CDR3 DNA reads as TGTGCCAGCAGCTTGGCGAGGGCAGCTGGAAACACCATATATTTT.

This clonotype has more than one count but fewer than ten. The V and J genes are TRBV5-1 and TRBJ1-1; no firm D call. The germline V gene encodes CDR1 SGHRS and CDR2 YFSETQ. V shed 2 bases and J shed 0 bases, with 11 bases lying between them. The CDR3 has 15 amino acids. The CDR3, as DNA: TGCGCCAGCAGCTTAGCCTCAGAAATGAACACTGAAGCTTTCTTT. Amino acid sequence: CASSLASEMNTEAFF.

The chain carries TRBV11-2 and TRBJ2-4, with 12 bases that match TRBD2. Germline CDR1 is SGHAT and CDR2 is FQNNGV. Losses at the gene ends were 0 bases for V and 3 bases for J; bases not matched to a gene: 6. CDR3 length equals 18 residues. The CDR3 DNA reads TGTGCCAGCAGCTTAGATCTAGCGGGGGGGTTTAACAAAAACATTCAGTACTTC. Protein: CASSLDLAGGFNKNIQYF. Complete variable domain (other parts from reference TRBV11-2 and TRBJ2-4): EAGVAQSPRYKIIEKRQSVAFWCNPISGHATLYWYQQILGQGPKLLIQFQNNGVVDDSQLPKDRFSAERLKGVDSTLKIQPAKLEDSAVYLCASSLDLAGGFNKNIQYFGAGTRLSVL.

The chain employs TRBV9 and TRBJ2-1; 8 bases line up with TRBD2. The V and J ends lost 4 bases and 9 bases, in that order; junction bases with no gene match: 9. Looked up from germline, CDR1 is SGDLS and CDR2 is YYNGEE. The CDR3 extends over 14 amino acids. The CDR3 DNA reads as TGTGCCAGCAGCCCTCGGGCGGGAGGTGCTGAGCAGTTCTTC. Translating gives CASSPRAGGAEQFF.

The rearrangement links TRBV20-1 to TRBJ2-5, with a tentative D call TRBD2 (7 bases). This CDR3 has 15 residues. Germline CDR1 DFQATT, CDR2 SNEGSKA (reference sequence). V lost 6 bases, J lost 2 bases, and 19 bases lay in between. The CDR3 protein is CSATDQRDIQETQYF. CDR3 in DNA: TGCAGTGCCACGGATCAGCGGGACATACAAGAGACCCAGTACTTC.

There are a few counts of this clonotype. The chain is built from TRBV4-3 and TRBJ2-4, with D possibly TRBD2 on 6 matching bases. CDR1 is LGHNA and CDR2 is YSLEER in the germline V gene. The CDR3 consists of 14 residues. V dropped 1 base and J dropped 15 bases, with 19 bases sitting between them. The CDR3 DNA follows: TGCGCCAGCAGCCAAGGGCCGGGACTCGGTCTTGGGTACTTC. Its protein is CASSQGPGLGLGYF.

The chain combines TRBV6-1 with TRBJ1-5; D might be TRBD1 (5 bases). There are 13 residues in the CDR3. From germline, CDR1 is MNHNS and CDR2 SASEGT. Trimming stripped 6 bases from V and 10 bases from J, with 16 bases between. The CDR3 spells CASSHGAMGPQHF. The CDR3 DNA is TGTGCCAGCAGCCATGGGGCGATGGGCCCCCAGCATTTT.

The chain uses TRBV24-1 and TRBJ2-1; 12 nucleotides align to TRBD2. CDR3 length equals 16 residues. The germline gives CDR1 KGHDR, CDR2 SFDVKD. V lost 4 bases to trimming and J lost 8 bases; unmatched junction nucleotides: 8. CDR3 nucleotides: TGTGCCACCAGTGAATCTAGCGGGGGGGCCAGGTATGAGCAGTTCTTC. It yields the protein CATSESSGGARYEQFF.

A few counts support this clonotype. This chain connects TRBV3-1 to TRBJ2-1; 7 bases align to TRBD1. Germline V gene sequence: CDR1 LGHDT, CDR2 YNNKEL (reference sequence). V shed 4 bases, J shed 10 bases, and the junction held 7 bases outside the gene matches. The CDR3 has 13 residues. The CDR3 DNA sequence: TGTGCCAGCAGCCGGCTATTGGACAGGGAGCAGTTCTTC. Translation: CASSRLLDREQFF.

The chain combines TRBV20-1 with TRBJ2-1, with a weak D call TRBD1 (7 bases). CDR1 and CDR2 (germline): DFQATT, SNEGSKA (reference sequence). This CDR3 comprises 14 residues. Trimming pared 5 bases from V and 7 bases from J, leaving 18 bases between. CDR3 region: CSALPGGTVNEQFF. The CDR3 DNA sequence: TGCAGTGCTCTCCCCGGCGGGACAGTAAATGAGCAGTTCTTC.

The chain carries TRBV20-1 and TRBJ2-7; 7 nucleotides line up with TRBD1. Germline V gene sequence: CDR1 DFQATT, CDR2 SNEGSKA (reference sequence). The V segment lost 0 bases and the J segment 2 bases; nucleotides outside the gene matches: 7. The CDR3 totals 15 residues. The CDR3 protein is CSARDLDRVTYEQYF. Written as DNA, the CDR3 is TGCAGTGCTAGAGATCTAGACAGGGTTACCTACGAGCAGTACTTC.

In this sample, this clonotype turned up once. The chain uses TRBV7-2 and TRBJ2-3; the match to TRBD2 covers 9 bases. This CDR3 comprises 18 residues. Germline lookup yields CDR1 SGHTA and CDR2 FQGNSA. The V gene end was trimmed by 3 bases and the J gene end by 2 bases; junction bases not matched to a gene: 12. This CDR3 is CASSLGYGGGALTDTQYF. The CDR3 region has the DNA TGTGCCAGCAGCTTGGGCTATGGCGGGGGGGCTCTCACAGATACGCAGTATTTT.

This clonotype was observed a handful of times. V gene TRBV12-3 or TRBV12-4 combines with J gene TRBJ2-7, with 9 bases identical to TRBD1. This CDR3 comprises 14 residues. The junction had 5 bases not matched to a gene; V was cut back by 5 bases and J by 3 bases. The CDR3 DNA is TGTGCCAGCAGTGCCGGGACAGGGCTCTACGAGCAGTACTTC. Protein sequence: CASSAGTGLYEQYF.

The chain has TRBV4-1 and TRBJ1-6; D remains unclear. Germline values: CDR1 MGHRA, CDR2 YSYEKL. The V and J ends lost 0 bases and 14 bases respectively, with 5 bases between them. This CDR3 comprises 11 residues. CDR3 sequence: CASSQDGTLHF. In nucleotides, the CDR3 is TGCGCCAGCAGCCAAGATGGGACCCTCCACTTT.

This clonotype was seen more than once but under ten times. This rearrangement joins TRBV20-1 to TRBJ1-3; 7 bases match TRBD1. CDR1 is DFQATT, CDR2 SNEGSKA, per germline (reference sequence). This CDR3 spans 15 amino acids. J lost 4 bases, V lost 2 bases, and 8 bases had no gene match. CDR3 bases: TGCAGTGCTAGACAACAGGGGACGGTCGGAAACACCATATATTTT. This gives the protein CSARQQGTVGNTIYF.

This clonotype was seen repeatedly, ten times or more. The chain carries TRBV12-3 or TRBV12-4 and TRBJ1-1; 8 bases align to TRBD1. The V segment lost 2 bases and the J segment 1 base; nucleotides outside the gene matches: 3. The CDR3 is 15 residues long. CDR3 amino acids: CASSLSGTGNTEAFF. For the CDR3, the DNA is TGTGCCAGCAGTTTATCCGGGACAGGGAACACTGAAGCTTTCTTT.

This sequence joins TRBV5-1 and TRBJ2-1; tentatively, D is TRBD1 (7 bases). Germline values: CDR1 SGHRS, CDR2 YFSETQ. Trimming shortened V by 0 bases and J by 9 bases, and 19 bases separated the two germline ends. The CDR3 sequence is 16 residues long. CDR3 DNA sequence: TGCGCCAGCAGCTTGGAAGGCAGGGGGGTTAGCGGTGAGCAGTTCTTC. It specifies CASSLEGRGVSGEQFF.

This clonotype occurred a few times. The CDR3 here is CASNPVGQPQHF. DNA for the CDR3: TGTGCCAGCAACCCGGTAGGACAGCCCCAGCATTTT. The chain joins TRBV5-6 to TRBJ1-5, with no clear D. The length of the CDR3 is 12 residues. V was trimmed by 6 bases and J by 7 bases, leaving 11 bases between them. The germline CDR1 and CDR2 sequences are SGHDT and YYEEEE.

CDR3 amino acids: CASIHGLAAYNEQFF. The CDR3, as DNA: TGTGCCAGCATCCATGGACTAGCGGCTTACAATGAGCAGTTCTTC. The chain couples TRBV6-1 to TRBJ2-1; 10 bases align to TRBD2. From germline, CDR1 is MNHNS and CDR2 SASEGT. This CDR3 is built from 15 residues. Trimming cost V 7 bases and J 4 bases; bases outside gene matches: 7.